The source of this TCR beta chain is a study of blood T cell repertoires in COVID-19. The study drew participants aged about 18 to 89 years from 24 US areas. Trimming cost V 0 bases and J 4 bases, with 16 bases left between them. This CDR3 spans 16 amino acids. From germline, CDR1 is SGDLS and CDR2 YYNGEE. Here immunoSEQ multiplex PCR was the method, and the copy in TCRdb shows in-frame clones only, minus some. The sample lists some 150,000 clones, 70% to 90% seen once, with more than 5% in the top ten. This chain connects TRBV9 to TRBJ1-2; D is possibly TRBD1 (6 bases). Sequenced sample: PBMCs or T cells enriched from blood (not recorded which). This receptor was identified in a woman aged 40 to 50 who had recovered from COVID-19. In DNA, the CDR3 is TGTGCCAGCAGCGTAGTGGACGTGGACAGTGCCTATGGCTACACCTTC. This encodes CASSVVDVDSAYGYTF.